This T cell receptor beta chain is from a study of cytomegalovirus exposure and HLA in healthy donors (dated by TCRdb to 2017 to 2019). Study-wide context: According to an earlier analysis of 587 of the donors, roughly 180 million T cells yielded over 90 million unique TCR beta sequences and about 300 Gb of sequence data. An early release that covered around 590 HLA-typed donors contained about 300 gigabases of sequencing data and roughly 84 million unique TCR sequences. Of the approximately 370 genotyped donors, 80% to 90% were placed in the genetic ancestry cluster associated with self-reported Caucasian donors. The aim of the study was to test whether cataloging public T cell receptors could identify signatures of past pathogen exposure. Using immunosequencing, the study profiled T cell repertoires from approximately 700 subjects and related those repertoires to cytomegalovirus serostatus. A separate validation cohort of over 95 different subjects was used in addition to the 666-subject first cohort. The study combined high-throughput TCR immunosequencing, statistical association of individual TCRs with disease status, and machine learning to predict cytomegalovirus infection status. In a later analysis, previously published TCR beta repertoires from 550 to 750 donors were re-analyzed and high-resolution HLA genotyping was added so that TCR occurrence patterns could be studied. Rather than using new phenotypic data, the later analysis identified candidate immune exposures from TCR beta sequences and from how often those sequences occurred across donors. An earlier analysis of 587 of the donors used high-throughput TCR beta sequencing to judge whether each TCR beta V gene segment behaved as functional or pseudogenic. Donor age, sex, ethnicity and CMV serostatus were compiled together with the repertoire data. In a later genetic analysis, genome-wide SNP genotypes for about three fifths of the roughly 670 donors were used, and that subset was treated as a discovery cohort. Every discovery cohort repertoire had been produced on one sequencing platform. Class I and class II HLA loci were covered by the typing at four-digit resolution. The number of typed donors differed by locus: roughly 629-640 for A, B, C, DRB1 and DQB1; some 540 for DQA1; about 600 for DPA1; and roughly 490 for DPB1. Because of strong linkage in the cohort, a few DR-DQ haplotypes were treated as single units for association and clustering. Among 300 to 450 genotyped donors of the cohort, an average of 235,054 unique TCR beta nucleotide sequences were sequenced per donor, roughly 18% of them non-productive. Beyond this particular receptor, the publication reports: A further reported finding was that TCR beta sequences accurately predicted the HLA-A and HLA-B alleles for most subjects in the first cohort. For the cohort, immune exposure information was limited to CMV serostatus. In a later analysis, TCR association rates were found to vary across HLA loci, with the most associated TCRs seen for DRB1 alleles and the fewest for HLA-C alleles. In a later analysis, HLA-associated TCR beta chains showed more clonal expansion and lower generation probabilities than non-associated chains that were equally common. The presence/absence analyses assumed that sequencing depth was roughly uniform across donors, and that assumption may not be true. Compared with the roughly 700-donor mean, donors in an Asian-associated ancestry cluster had fewer N-insertions in productive TCRs, according to a later genetic analysis. Some IMGT-functional V segments, including TRBV6-2 and TRBV6-3, could not be distinguished by the 87-base-pair reads and were therefore excluded. Because counts were too low, roughly 16 rarely observed V segments, including chromosome 9 orphons, were excluded from the earlier analysis of around 640 of the donors. Across donors, most TCR sequences were observed very rarely, whereas some public TCRs were present in many individuals. In the study, approximately 160 TCR beta chains were listed as associated with cytomegalovirus. In vitro tests confirmed that a few of the cytomegalovirus-associated TCR beta chains recognize cytomegalovirus antigens. A later analysis associated 15,000 to 20,000 TCR beta sequences with specific HLA alleles at a false discovery rate of 0.05. Most CMV-associated TCR beta chains appeared to be HLA-restricted in a later analysis, and the HLA associations seemed to be driven largely by CMV exposure. In an earlier analysis of 450 to 750 of the donors, most TCR beta V segments appeared in productive rearrangements about 90% or about 30% of the time, broadly matching IMGT annotations. V-gene and J-gene trimming of TCR beta chains was associated with a missense DCLRE1C variant in a later genetic analysis, and the association was replicated in an independent cohort. In a later analysis, several top co-occurrence clusters were reported to appear linked to parvovirus B19, influenza, CMV and Epstein-Barr virus. The cohort was sequenced for TCR beta chains only, and without alpha or paired-chain data the features that could be detected were limited. The sequencing pipeline was judged likely to have produced a cluster of highly shared sequence variants as a technical artifact. Strong co-occurrence of HLA alleles, especially DR and DQ, made assigning TCR associations to individual alleles difficult. Because HLA typing was unavailable for some donors at each locus, only the typed subset was used in association tests. The authors suggested that the approach could potentially be extended to other disease states and immunological phenotypes. Correlated functional status among segregating V segments might be attributable to linkage disequilibrium, but an unknown experimental factor could not be ruled out. In both the original and validation cohorts, the classifier was reported to diagnose cytomegalovirus status with high specificity and sensitivity.

Library preparation used the immunoSEQ multiplex PCR assay. For the multiplex PCR, a mixture combining 60 forward primers for TCR Vbeta segments and 13 reverse primers for TCR Jbeta segments was used. The CDR3 region of rearranged TCR beta genes was amplified from genomic DNA with a multiplex PCR assay. The Illumina HiSeq System was used to sequence the amplified TCR beta libraries as 87-base-pair reads. In the source study's methods: A later analysis tallied tens of millions of unique TCR beta chains across the 640 or so repertoires, and 10 million to 11 million of those chains were shared by two or more donors. To remove PCR and sequencing errors, raw reads were error-corrected and collapsed into unique sequences using a nearest-neighbor algorithm that merged closely related sequences. To assign V, D and J gene segments, CDR3 sequences were aligned to IMGT reference sequences. Each retained sequence needed at least a six-nucleotide match to both a V gene segment and a J gene segment. A rearrangement counted as productive if the CDR3 had no stop codons and remained in frame with V and J, and every other rearrangement counted as non-productive. CDR3 was defined by IMGT convention, running from the second conserved V-encoded cysteine to the conserved J-encoded phenylalanine. The earlier analysis of about 570 of the donors excluded any sequence lacking an unambiguous match to a single V gene segment. An earlier analysis of 587 of the donors called V segments functional above 56.7% productive rearrangements and segregating when the between-donor standard deviation exceeded 5%. A statistical classification framework was built for diagnosing cytomegalovirus status from the catalog of TCR beta chain sequences. In a later analysis, V and J genes were assigned by comparing TCR nucleotide sequences against IMGT/GENE-DB human TR gene sequences. Using the TCRdist pipeline, a later analysis assigned CDR3 sequences along with most-parsimonious VDJ recombination scenarios. In a later analysis, each TCR beta chain was defined by its CDR3 amino acid sequence together with its V-gene family, and reads without a unique V-gene family were excluded. As a way to deal with suspected cross-contamination and a sequencing artifact, a later analysis dropped approximately 570 nucleotide sequences that were highly shared and had low generation probability. A later analysis calculated a clonal expansion index for each public chain from normalized within-repertoire ranks of inferred template counts. A later analysis computed generation probabilities with a VDJ recombination model fitted to out-of-frame rearrangements, and checked the results against IGoR. Hypergeometric tests were used in a later analysis to score TCR-TCR, TCR-HLA and TCR-CMV co-occurrence, with a repertoire-size bias correction applied to the TCR pairs. A later analysis estimated false discovery rates by permuting HLA or CMV assignments 20 times. In a later analysis, co-occurring TCRs were grouped using DBSCAN, and TCRdist sequence similarity was added for clustering within HLA-allele-positive subsets. Repertoires with fewer than 30,000 or more than 120,000 public chains, plus five repertoires with anomalous nucleotide sharing, were excluded from co-occurrence clustering. TCRdb obtained this table from immuneACCESS and retained in-frame rearrangements with V and J assigned. These tables miss some clones; where compared with another copy, unresolved V genes account for less than half of the shortfall, and the remainder is unexplained. V, J and clone size derive from that table, while D and trimming were established from the DNA sequence. The sample table contains about 92,000 clones; only one count was recorded for over 70% of them. The top ten clonotypes cover around 7.3% of the sample.

The cohort comprised 550 to 700 healthy bone marrow donors. Cohort members were all nominally healthy when sampled, although unrecorded immune exposures were likely present. The donor was CMV seropositive and was included in the group of 250 to 350 seropositive cohort members. Every donor gave a peripheral blood sample, and the peripheral blood mononuclear cells from that sample were used for TCR beta sequencing. The Qiagen DNeasy Blood Extraction Kit was used to extract genomic DNA from the blood cell samples. There are 15 amino acids in the CDR3, from cysteine to phenylalanine inclusive. CDR3 DNA only is kept here, 45 bases in frame from base 1. Trimming removed 4 bases from V and 3 bases from J; the gene matches leave 5 bases unexplained. Looking up the germline V gene yields CDR1 MNHEY and CDR2 SVGAGI. Concerning this clone: There is no known antigen for this receptor. Base qualities are missing; no much larger clone stands one base away.

This chain is built from TRBV6-5 and TRBJ1-2, and TRBD1 matches 10 of the central bases. The sequenced sample consisted of PBMCs. The sequence came from a man aged 45 to 65 in good health and CMV-seropositive. The DNA sequence follows: TGTGCCAGCAGTTCCAGGGACAGGGGAGACTATGGCTACACCTTC. Its product reads: CASSSRDRGDYGYTF.